This T cell receptor (beta chain) was found in a study of blood T cell repertoires in COVID-19. Background on the study: Both acute and convalescent COVID-19 samples were obtained from the United States, Italy and Spain.

This clone was observed a few times. Sequencing used immunoSEQ multiplex PCR; TCRdb keeps in-frame clones, though not all of them. The profile shows about 300,000 clones, about 87% of them singletons. V lost 7 bases to trimming and J lost 3 bases, with 15 bases between them. The CDR3 spans 14 residues. Germline lookup yields CDR1 SNHLY and CDR2 FYNNEI. This receptor was obtained from a woman aged 25 to 39 with COVID-19, enrolled during active disease. This chain joins TRBV2 and TRBJ1-1; maybe TRBD1 (5 bases). Sequenced input: peripheral blood. The CDR3 nucleotides are TGTGCCAGCAATCTCAGGGCGGGATACACTGAAGCTTTCTTT. This codes for CASNLRAGYTEAFF.